Listed below are T cell receptor beta chains from one sample, sequenced in a study of cytomegalovirus exposure and HLA in healthy donors. Only in-frame clones appear in the TCRdb table, and some are missing; sequencing was by immunoSEQ multiplex PCR. Its listing shows 80,000 or so clones. The specimen was PBMCs. The origin of the receptors is a woman in her 30s in good health and CMV-seronegative. CDR3s include the opening cysteine and the closing phenylalanine or tryptophan. The D gene is left open where the match is weak.

j_call d_call v_call cdr3_nt cdr3_aa
TRBJ1-1 TRBD1 TRBV29-1 TGCAGCGTCGCGGGACAGCTGAACACTGAAGCTTTCTTT CSVAGQLNTEAFF
TRBJ2-7 NA TRBV2 TGTGCCAGCAGAACCGGGATGCTCTCCTACGAGCAGTACTTC CASRTGMLSYEQYF
TRBJ1-2 TRBD1 TRBV19 TGTGCCAGTAGTCCCGGACAGGCGGGTGGCTACACCTTC CASSPGQAGGYTF
TRBJ1-4 TRBD1 TRBV6-6 TGTGCCAGCAGCCTGGGGACAGAGAAACTGTTTTTT CASSLGTEKLFF
TRBJ1-6 TRBD1 TRBV4-1 TGCGCCAGCAGCCAGGACAGGGATTCACCCCTCCACTTT CASSQDRDSPLHF
TRBJ1-1 NA TRBV5-1 TGCGCCAGCAGCTTGACCACAGGATCGAACACTGAAGCTTTCTTT CASSLTTGSNTEAFF
TRBJ2-7 NA TRBV19 TGTGCCAGTAGCCCGGCCGCACTATCCTACGAGCAGTACTTC CASSPAALSYEQYF
TRBJ2-1 TRBD2 TRBV6-1 TGTGCCAGCAGTGTCGGGACTAGCGGGAGTGATGAGCAGTTCTTC CASSVGTSGSDEQFF
TRBJ1-2 TRBD1 TRBV30 TGTGCCTGGAGCCGGGACAGCTCTATCGGCTACACCTTC CAWSRDSSIGYTF
TRBJ2-1 TRBD1 TRBV6-1 TGTGCCAGCTATCCGGGACAGGCGTCGAACAATGAGCAGTTCTTC CASYPGQASNNEQFF
TRBJ2-1 NA TRBV11-2 TGTGCCAGCAGCTGGGGGGGTGGGACAGGCGTAAATGAGCAGTTCTTC CASSWGGGTGVNEQFF
TRBJ2-1 TRBD2 TRBV19 TGTGCCAGTACGGCCGGGAGGGAAGGCAATGAGCAGTTCTTC CASTAGREGNEQFF
TRBJ1-1 NA TRBV6-1 TGTGCCAGCAGAGAGCCCCGACAGACGAACACTGAAGCTTTCTTT CASREPRQTNTEAFF
TRBJ1-2 TRBD1 TRBV27 TGTGCCAGCAGTCCGATGGGGACAGCCCCTAGTGGCTACACCTTC CASSPMGTAPSGYTF
TRBJ1-2 NA TRBV5-6 TGTGCCAGCAGCCAACGGGGTGGCTATGGCTACACCTTC CASSQRGGYGYTF
TRBJ2-5 NA TRBV30 TGTGCCTGGAGTGTACCTTCTGCGGGAAGGGGTTGGGAGACCCAGTACTTC CAWSVPSAGRGWETQYF
TRBJ1-1 NA TRBV18 TGTGCCAGCTCACCCAGGGAAGACACTGAAGCTTTCTTT CASSPREDTEAFF